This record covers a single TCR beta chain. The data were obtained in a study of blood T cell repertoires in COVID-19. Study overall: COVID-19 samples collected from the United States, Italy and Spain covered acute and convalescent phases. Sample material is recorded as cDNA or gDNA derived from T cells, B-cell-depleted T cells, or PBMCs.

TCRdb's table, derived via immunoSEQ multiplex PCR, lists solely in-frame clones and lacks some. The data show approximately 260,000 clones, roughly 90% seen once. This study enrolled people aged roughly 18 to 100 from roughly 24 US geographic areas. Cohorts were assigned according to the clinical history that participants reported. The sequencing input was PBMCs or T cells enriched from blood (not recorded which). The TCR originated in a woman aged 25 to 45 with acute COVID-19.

The chain's CDR3 is CASSYRIGVDEKLFF. CDR3 nucleotides: TGTGCCAGCAGTTACAGAATAGGAGTCGATGAAAAACTGTTTTTT. This chain uses TRBV6-6 with TRBJ1-4; D is unclear. The CDR3 is 15 amino acids. V was shortened by 2 bases and J by 6 bases, with 13 bases between the two germline ends. CDR1 is MNHNY, CDR2 SVGAGI, per germline (reference sequence).